The 2 T cell receptor beta chains given below trace back to one sample, sequenced in a study of cytotoxic CD8 clonotypes in ibrutinib-treated CLL. Generated by immunoSEQ multiplex PCR, the TCRdb table keeps only in-frame clones and is missing some. Of 140,000 or so clones in the sample, approximately 81% are singletons; the top ten hold 13%. The starting material was PBMCs, obtained after 12 months of ibrutinib treatment. The source is a human donor with chronic lymphocytic leukemia.

J is TRBJ2-4 and V is TRBV15; 7 nucleotides align to TRBD2. Germline CDR1 is LNHNV and CDR2 is YYDKDF (reference sequence). Trimming took 0 bases from V and 7 from J; bases not matched to a gene: 6. The CDR3 is made up of 15 amino acids. The CDR3 coding sequence is TGTGCCACCAGCAGAGATTCGGGAGGAGCCAACATTCAGTACTTC. Its protein product is CATSRDSGGANIQYF.

The sample holds a few counts of this clone. The chain is built from TRBV4-3 and TRBJ2-7; D is perhaps TRBD1 (5 bases). The germline V gene encodes CDR1 LGHNA and CDR2 YSLEER. Trimming stripped 3 bases from V and 4 bases from J, with 13 bases between. The CDR3 spans 14 residues. CDR3 DNA: TGCGCCAGCAGCCAGGAACGACAGTCTTACGAGCAGTACTTC. Protein: CASSQERQSYEQYF.